This passage covers 10 T cell receptor beta chains from one sample sequenced in a study of shared clonotypes between healthy human individuals. The method was immunoSEQ multiplex PCR; TCRdb's version includes in-frame clones alone and lacks a portion of them. The sample carries 2 million to 3 million clones, over 85% recorded once. The source material was naive CD4+ T cells from PBMCs. Described subset: CD45RA+ positively selected. These receptors came from a man younger than 35 in good health. Some clones in this sample may be carry-over from other donors' samples.

This rearrangement joins TRBV5-1 to TRBJ2-7, with D perhaps TRBD2 (5 bases). V lost 2 bases and J lost 2, with 11 bases in between. This CDR3 has 14 residues. Germline V gives CDR1 SGHRS, CDR2 YFSETQ. In DNA form, the CDR3 reads TGCGCCAGCAGCTTTCCTGGGGAGACCTACGAGCAGTACTTC. Its protein product is CASSFPGETYEQYF.

V and J are TRBV19 and TRBJ2-7; a possible D gene is TRBD2 (5 bases). The germline gives CDR1 LNHDA, CDR2 SQIVND (reference sequence). The V end was cut by 3 bases, the J end by 2 bases, with 14 bases between. The CDR3 contains 15 residues. Here the CDR3 DNA reads TGTGCCAGTAGTATCGGAGCGGAGCCAACCTACGAGCAGTACTTC. It codes for CASSIGAEPTYEQYF.

This rearrangement joins TRBV28 to TRBJ2-1, with TRBD2 identical over 8 bases. J was trimmed by 15 bases and V by 3 bases; bases with no gene match: 7. CDR1 and CDR2 (germline): MDHEN, SYDVKM. The CDR3 spans 12 residues. For the CDR3, the DNA is TGTGCCAGCAGTTTGACGGGAGGGCGCGGGTTCTTC. Translated, it gives CASSLTGGRGFF.

This clone was observed a single time. The J gene is TRBJ2-4, the V gene TRBV10-3; D perhaps matches TRBD1 (6 bases). The V gene's germline CDR1 is ENHRY and CDR2 SYGVKD. With 3 bases removed from V and 9 bases from J, the gap between germline ends came to 18 bases. This CDR3 region has 15 residues. The DNA of the CDR3 is TGTGCCATCAGTGACACCCAACAGGGTCCAGGCATTCAGTACTTC. Amino acids: CAISDTQQGPGIQYF.

The rearrangement uses TRBV5-1 and TRBJ2-5; D tentatively fits TRBD1 or TRBD2 (5 bases each). Trimming shortened V by 3 bases and J by 5 bases, and 23 bases separated the two germline ends. Germline assignment: CDR1 SGHRS and CDR2 YFSETQ. The CDR3 extends over 17 amino acids. CDR3 bases: TGCGCCAGCAGCTCCCAGACAGAACTCCTAACGGGGGAGACCCAGTACTTC. Amino acids: CASSSQTELLTGETQYF. Full variable domain (remainder filled in from reference TRBV5-1 and TRBJ2-5): KAGVTQTPRYLIKTRGQQVTLSCSPISGHRSVSWYQQTPGQGLQFLFEYFSETQRNKGNFPGRFSGRQFSNSRSEMNVSTLELGDSALYLCASSSQTELLTGETQYFGPGTRLLVL.

The gene calls are TRBV6-1 and TRBJ2-1, with D possibly being TRBD2 (5 bases). The V and J ends lost 4 bases and 8 bases respectively, with 15 bases between them. The length of the CDR3 is 14 residues. CDR1 MNHNS and CDR2 SASEGT come from the germline V gene. The CDR3 bases are TGTGCCAGCAGTGCTGTCCGGGGTCGGGATGAGCAGTTCTTC. Translating gives CASSAVRGRDEQFF.

The chain employs TRBV7-2 and TRBJ1-2; TRBD1 is a possible D gene (6 bases). Germline-derived CDR1 and CDR2 are SGHTA and FQGNSA. The V gene lost 2 bases and the J gene lost 3 bases, with 10 bases spanning the gap. The CDR3 has 14 amino acids. The CDR3 loop reads CASSLRTDYYGYTF. As DNA, the CDR3 is TGTGCCAGCAGCTTAAGGACAGATTACTATGGCTACACCTTC.

The gene calls are TRBV2 and TRBJ2-2; the match to TRBD1 covers 7 bases. CDR3 length: 16 residues. The V gene end was trimmed by 1 base and the J gene end by 2 bases; junction bases not matched to a gene: 4. CDR1 SNHLY and CDR2 FYNNEI come from the germline V gene. The CDR3 loop reads CASSEGQGDNTGELFF. The CDR3 DNA reads as TGTGCCAGCAGTGAAGGCCAGGGGGACAACACCGGGGAGCTGTTTTTT.

Only one count was recorded for this clone. The gene calls are TRBV9 and TRBJ2-7; 7 nucleotides agree with TRBD1. The trim removed 3 bases at V and 0 bases at J, leaving 6 bases unmatched. The germline V gene encodes CDR1 SGDLS and CDR2 YYNGEE. The CDR3 runs to 15 residues. CDR3 nucleotide sequence: TGTGCCAGCAGCGAAAGGACAGGAAGCTCCTACGAGCAGTACTTC. Residues: CASSERTGSSYEQYF.

The genes are TRBV28 and TRBJ1-1; D is possibly TRBD1 (6 bases). The CDR3 totals 15 residues. Trimming took off 5 bases at V and 0 bases at J, with 13 bases between the two ends. CDR1 is MDHEN, CDR2 SYDVKM, per germline. The CDR3 reads CASSLTDRMNTEAFF. DNA of the CDR3: TGTGCCAGCAGTCTTACGGACAGAATGAACACTGAAGCTTTCTTT.